This T cell receptor beta chain was identified in a study of Ad26.COV2.S vaccination and SARS-CoV-2 variants. Points from the study as a whole: Vaccine and placebo groups showed comparable non-spike TCR breadth.

Comment on this clone: What it binds is not known.

V lost 4 bases to trimming and J lost 5 bases, with 14 bases between them. In germline, CDR1 is LNHDA, CDR2 SQIVND (reference sequence). The CDR3 covers 14 residues. Treatment meaning: 19 received Ad26.COV2.S at low or high dose, single or two shots; about 5 received placebo; per-sample allocation not given. Sample collection was performed on day 63 after the first vaccine or placebo injection. Sequenced by immunoSEQ multiplex PCR; TCRdb stores in-frame clones only, minus some. This sample carries about 400,000 clones, about 88% of them seen once, and the ten largest clones take around 2%. This sequence originates from a person between 18 and 60 years old who received the Ad26.COV2.S COVID-19 vaccine or a placebo. The sample consisted of peripheral blood, taken in a trial of Ad26.COV2.S vaccine versus placebo. The V and J genes are TRBV19 and TRBJ2-5; D is possibly TRBD2 (6 bases). As DNA, the CDR3 is TGTGCCAGTAGTACGGCGGGAACGGGGGAGACCCAGTACTTC. Protein: CASSTAGTGETQYF.